Sequencing of this T cell receptor beta chain was carried out in a study of a mutant IDH1 vaccine in newly diagnosed glioma. The wider study: Vaccines were first given 4-6 weeks after radiotherapy alone, or with temozolomide cycles. Every participant had undergone radiotherapy, temozolomide, or both before, and most underwent both.

The germline V gene has CDR1 MNHEY and CDR2 SVGAGI. This CDR3 has 14 residues. V gave up 5 bases and J gave up 5 bases, with 15 bases separating them. Time point defined: week 5, during vaccination. In every dose of vaccine, 300 ug of mutant IDH1 20-mer peptide was given alongside topical imiquimod. On this clone: What it recognizes is unknown.

Sequencing used immunoSEQ multiplex PCR; TCRdb keeps in-frame clones, though not all of them. This table holds approximately 80,000 clones, more than 85% found once. This chain joins TRBV6-5 and TRBJ2-5, with D maybe TRBD2 (6 bases). This TCR derives from a woman between 45 and 60 years old with glioma. Sequencing used PBMCs, obtained from a glioma patient whose treatment included an IDH1 peptide vaccine. Here the CDR3 reads CASSGTGAGETQYF. The CDR3 nucleotides are TGTGCCAGCAGTGGGACGGGAGCTGGGGAGACCCAGTACTTC.